This T cell receptor beta chain is from a study of blood T cell repertoires in COVID-19. Clones were sequenced by immunoSEQ multiplex PCR, and TCRdb holds only the in-frame ones, with some missing. The sample lists more than 55,000 clones, about 91% occurring once. Germline CDR1 SGHRS, CDR2 YFSETQ. The V and J ends lost 6 bases and 4 bases respectively, with 14 bases between them. There are 13 residues in the CDR3. The sequenced sample consisted of peripheral blood. V and J are TRBV5-1 and TRBJ2-7; a weak D match, TRBD2 (6 bases). The TCR sequence derives from a woman in her seventies with acute or convalescent COVID-19. The CDR3 loop reads CASKRASEYEQYF. The DNA for the CDR3 is TGCGCCAGCAAACGGGCTAGCGAGTACGAGCAGTACTTC.